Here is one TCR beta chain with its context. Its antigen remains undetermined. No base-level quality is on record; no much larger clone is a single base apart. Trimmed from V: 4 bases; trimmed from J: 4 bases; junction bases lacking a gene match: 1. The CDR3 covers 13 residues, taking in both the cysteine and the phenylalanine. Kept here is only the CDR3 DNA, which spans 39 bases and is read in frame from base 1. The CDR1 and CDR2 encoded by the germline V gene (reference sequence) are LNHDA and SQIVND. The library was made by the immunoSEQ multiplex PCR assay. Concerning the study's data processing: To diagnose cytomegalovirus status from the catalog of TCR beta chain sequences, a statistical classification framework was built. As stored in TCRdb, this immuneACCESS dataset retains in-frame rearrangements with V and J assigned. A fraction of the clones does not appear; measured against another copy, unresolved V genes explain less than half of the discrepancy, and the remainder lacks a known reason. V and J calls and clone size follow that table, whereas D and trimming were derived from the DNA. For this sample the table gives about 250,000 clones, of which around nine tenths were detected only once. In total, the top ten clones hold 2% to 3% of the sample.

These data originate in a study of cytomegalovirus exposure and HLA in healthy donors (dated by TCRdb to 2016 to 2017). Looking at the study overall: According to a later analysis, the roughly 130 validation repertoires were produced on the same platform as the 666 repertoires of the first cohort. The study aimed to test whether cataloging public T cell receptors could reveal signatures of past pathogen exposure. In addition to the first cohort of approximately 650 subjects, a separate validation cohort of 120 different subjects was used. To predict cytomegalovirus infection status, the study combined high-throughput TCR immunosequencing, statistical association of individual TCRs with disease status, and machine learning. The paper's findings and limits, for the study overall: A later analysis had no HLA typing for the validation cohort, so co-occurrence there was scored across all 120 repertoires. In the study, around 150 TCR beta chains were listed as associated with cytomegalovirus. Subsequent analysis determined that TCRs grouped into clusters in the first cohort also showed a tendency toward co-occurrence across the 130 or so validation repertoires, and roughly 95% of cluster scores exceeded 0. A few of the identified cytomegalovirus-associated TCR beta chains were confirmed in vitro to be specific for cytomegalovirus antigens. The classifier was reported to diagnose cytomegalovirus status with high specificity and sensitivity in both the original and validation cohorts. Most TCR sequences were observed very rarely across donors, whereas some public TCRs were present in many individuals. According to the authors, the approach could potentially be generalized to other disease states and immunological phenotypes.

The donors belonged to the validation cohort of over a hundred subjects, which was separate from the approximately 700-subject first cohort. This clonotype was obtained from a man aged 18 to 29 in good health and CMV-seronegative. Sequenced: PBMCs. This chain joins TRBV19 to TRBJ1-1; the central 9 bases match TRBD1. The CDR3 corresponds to CASSKDRGTEAFF. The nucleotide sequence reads TGTGCCAGTAGTAAGGACAGGGGCACTGAAGCTTTCTTT.